The T cell receptor beta chain under discussion was sequenced for a study of cytomegalovirus exposure and HLA in healthy donors. Details on this clone: The antigen is undetermined.

Trimming at V came to 1 base and at J to 5 bases, leaving 4 bases not matched to a gene. The CDR3 has 14 amino acids. Germline V gene lookup returns CDR1 GTSNPN and CDR2 SVGIG (reference sequence). Notes on the study in general: Prior analysis indicated that the majority of TCR beta V segments exhibited productivity approximately 90% or approximately 30% of the time.

The PCR made use of 60 Vbeta and 13 Jbeta primers. Produced via immunoSEQ multiplex PCR; TCRdb's table is partial and in-frame only. The sample contains nearly 65,000 clones, approximately 76% of which appear only once. The V gene is TRBV30, the J gene TRBJ1-2; 10 bases align to TRBD1. Sample: PBMCs. The receptor was derived from a man in his fifties or sixties in good health and CMV-seronegative. Written as DNA, the CDR3 is TGTGCCTGGAGTGGGGGACAGGGGTTTTATGGCTACACCTTC. It codes for CAWSGGQGFYGYTF.